These 22 T cell receptor beta chains share one sample of origin, sequenced in a study of blood T cell repertoires in COVID-19. Sequencing was performed with immunoSEQ multiplex PCR; in TCRdb, only in-frame clones are kept and a portion is missing. The sample contains approximately 90,000 clones, 85% of which appear only once. Sequenced: peripheral blood. The receptors stem from a man aged 50-59 years with acute or convalescent COVID-19.

This chain uses TRBV10-1 with TRBJ1-1; perhaps TRBD1 as D (5 bases). Trimming removed 2 bases at V and 5 bases at J, with 12 bases between. Germline lookup yields CDR1 WNHNN and CDR2 SYGVQD (reference sequence). There are 14 residues in the CDR3. CDR3 region: CASSEEAGRTEAFF. The CDR3 DNA is TGCGCCAGCAGTGAGGAGGCAGGGCGGACTGAAGCTTTCTTT.

The rearrangement links TRBV6-5 to TRBJ2-3, with a tentative D call TRBD1 (5 bases). This CDR3 region has 16 residues. V dropped 0 bases and J dropped 1 base, with 11 bases sitting between them. Germline V lookup: CDR1 MNHEY, CDR2 SVGAGI. In DNA form, the CDR3 reads TGTGCCAGCAGTTACTCGATTTCACAGGGCACAGATACGCAGTATTTT. Its translation: CASSYSISQGTDTQYF.

This chain joins TRBV21-1 and TRBJ2-2; TRBD1 was called by the table and not checked on the DNA. TRBV21-1 is marked as a pseudogene. This CDR3 has 16 amino acids. The CDR3: CASSNVDRGNTGELFF. The DNA for the CDR3 is TGTGCCAGCAGCAATGTGGACAGGGGGAACACCGGGGAGCTGTTTTTT.

This chain uses TRBV28 with TRBJ2-1; 7 bases are a match to TRBD1. CDR3 length: 14 amino acids. CDR1 is MDHEN and CDR2 is SYDVKM in the germline V gene. V gave up 4 bases and J gave up 4 bases; unmatched junction bases: 4. CDR3 protein: CASSSPGQYNEQFF. The CDR3 DNA sequence: TGTGCCAGCAGTTCCCCGGGACAGTACAATGAGCAGTTCTTC.

This clone was seen more than once but under ten times. V gene TRBV30 combines with J gene TRBJ1-1; D might be TRBD1 (5 bases). The germline CDR1 and CDR2 sequences are GTSNPN and SVGIG (reference sequence). The CDR3 length is 13 residues. V was shortened by 1 base and J by 5 bases, with 11 bases between the two germline ends. The chain's CDR3 is CAWSGAGLTEAFF. The CDR3 DNA reads TGTGCCTGGAGTGGGGCAGGGTTGACTGAAGCTTTCTTT.

The rearrangement joins TRBV9 to TRBJ1-3, with no clear D. The germline CDR1 and CDR2 sequences are SGDLS and YYNGEE. V lost 4 bases to trimming and J lost 3 bases, with 11 bases between them. This CDR3 has 14 amino acids. CDR3 nucleotides: TGTGCCAGCAGCCTCCCGGGTCGTGGAAACACCATATATTTT. This translates into CASSLPGRGNTIYF.

The chain couples TRBV7-9 to TRBJ2-5, with 12 bases matching TRBD1. V was clipped by 4 bases and J by 4 bases; unmatched bases: 4. CDR1 SEHNR and CDR2 FQNEAQ come from the germline V gene (reference sequence). CDR3 size: 15 residues. CDR3 region: CASSSGTGGRETQYF. The CDR3 DNA reads TGTGCCAGCAGCTCCGGGACAGGGGGCCGAGAGACCCAGTACTTC.

The genes are TRBV28 and TRBJ2-7; D call uncertain. CDR3 length: 14 amino acids. V was clipped by 2 bases and J by 0 bases, with 8 bases between them. CDR1 is MDHEN and CDR2 is SYDVKM in the germline V gene. The CDR3 nucleotides are TGTGCCAGCAGTTTAATTTCAAACTCCTACGAGCAGTACTTC. It codes for CASSLISNSYEQYF. Full variable domain (missing parts from reference TRBV28 and TRBJ2-7): DVKVTQSSRYLVKRTGEKVFLECVQDMDHENMFWYRQDPGLGLRLIYFSYDVKMKEKGDIPEGYSVSREKKERFSLILESASTNQTSMYLCASSLISNSYEQYFGPGTRLTVT.

The chain joins TRBV19 to TRBJ1-5; the match to TRBD1 covers 9 bases. The CDR3 sequence is 16 residues long. The germline V gene has CDR1 LNHDA and CDR2 SQIVND (reference sequence). The V gene end was trimmed by 10 bases and the J gene end by 3 bases; junction bases not matched to a gene: 13. CDR3 amino acids: CATHWTGAGDNQPQHF. Written as DNA, the CDR3 is TGTGCCACCCATTGGACAGGGGCAGGGGACAATCAGCCCCAGCATTTT.

The chain carries TRBV12-5 and TRBJ2-1, with TRBD1 as a possible D gene (6 bases). The V and J ends lost 1 base and 5 bases respectively, with 18 bases between them. This CDR3 region has 17 residues. In germline, CDR1 is LGHNT, CDR2 FRNRAP. Here the CDR3 reads CASGLGHGTHQDNEQFF. The CDR3 bases are TGTGCTAGTGGTTTGGGCCATGGGACACACCAGGACAATGAGCAGTTCTTC. Full variable domain (outside the CDR3, taken from reference TRBV12-5 and TRBJ2-1): DARVTQTPRHKVTEMGQEVTMRCQPILGHNTVFWYRQTMMQGLELLAYFRNRAPLDDSGMPKDRFSAEMPDATLATLKIQPSEPRDSAVYFCASGLGHGTHQDNEQFFGPGTRLTVL.

For this clone: A junction end diverges from the germline sequence, so it may reflect a read error. The chain recombines TRBV11-3 with TRBJ2-3, with D unresolved. The CDR3 extends over 14 amino acids. The germline V gene has CDR1 SGHNT and CDR2 YENEEA. The CDR3 here is CASSLAPQSPSVSF. In DNA, the CDR3 is TGTGCCAGCAGCTTAGCCCCCCAGAGCCCCAGCGTATCCTTC.

In its sample, this clone was seen a few times. Other nucleotide sequences from this sample produce the same CDR3. The chain joins TRBV27 to TRBJ1-5; TRBD1 matches at 8 bases. CDR3 length: 14 amino acids. Germline V gives CDR1 MNHEY, CDR2 SMNVEV (reference sequence). Trimming removed 5 bases from V and 6 bases from J; junction bases left unmatched: 6. The DNA for the CDR3 is TGTGCCAGCAGTGACAGGGGAAAGGGTCAGCCCCAGCATTTT. Its translation: CASSDRGKGQPQHF.

The chain is built from TRBV7-9 and TRBJ2-7, with 7 bases that match TRBD2. V was clipped by 5 bases and J by 0 bases; unmatched bases: 13. The CDR3 is made up of 17 amino acids. Germline CDR1 reads SEHNR; CDR2 reads FQNEAQ (reference sequence). The CDR3 is CASSASPGREGSYEQYF. DNA of the CDR3: TGTGCCAGCAGCGCCTCCCCCGGCAGGGAGGGCTCCTACGAGCAGTACTTC.

The chain is built from TRBV28 and TRBJ1-2, with a tentative D call TRBD1 (6 bases). Trimming removed 8 bases from V and 2 bases from J, with 12 bases in between. Per the germline V gene, CDR1 is MDHEN and CDR2 is SYDVKM. The CDR3 is 13 residues long. CDR3 sequence: CASRQQGNYGYTF. The CDR3 bases are TGTGCCAGCCGTCAACAGGGAAACTATGGCTACACCTTC.

The chain is built from TRBV5-1 and TRBJ2-2; D unresolved. Trimming took 1 base from V and 4 from J, leaving 5 bases between them. This CDR3 comprises 13 residues. Germline CDR1 and CDR2: SGHRS and YFSETQ. The CDR3, as DNA: TGCGCCAGCAGCTTGCGTCTCACCGGGGAGCTGTTTTTT. It encodes CASSLRLTGELFF.

In DNA, the CDR3 is TGTGCCAGTATGGGTACCCCGGGACAGGGGGCCCGAAACACTGAAGCTTTCTTT. It yields the protein CASMGTPGQGARNTEAFF. The V gene is TRBV19, the J gene TRBJ1-1, with TRBD1 identical over 12 bases. The CDR3 runs to 18 residues. J lost 2 bases, V lost 7 bases, and 14 bases had no gene match. CDR1 is LNHDA, CDR2 SQIVND, per germline (reference sequence).

The chain joins TRBV19 to TRBJ1-5; D is undetermined. CDR3 length: 13 amino acids. V was clipped by 10 bases and J by 0 bases, with 10 bases between them. CDR1 and CDR2 from the germline V gene are LNHDA and SQIVND (reference sequence). CDR3 DNA sequence: TGTGCCACCCGTCGGTATAGCAATCAGCCCCAGCATTTT. Translation gives CATRRYSNQPQHF.

The chain is built from TRBV7-2 and TRBJ1-6; D not certain. V was pared by 1 base and J by 5 bases, with 9 bases between. This CDR3 is 15 amino acids long. Germline CDR1 and CDR2: SGHTA and FQGNSA. CDR3 sequence reads: CASSLGSQHNSPLHF. CDR3 nucleotides: TGTGCCAGCAGCTTAGGGAGCCAGCATAATTCACCCCTCCACTTT.

The chain links TRBV21-1 to TRBJ2-6; TRBD2 reflects the table's D call only, with no check against the DNA. TRBV21-1 represents a pseudogene. This CDR3 is 15 amino acids long. The DNA of the CDR3 is TGTGCCAGCAGCAACACTAGCTCTGGGGCCAACGTCCTGACTTTC. As protein: CASSNTSSGANVLTF.

The genes are TRBV6-6 and TRBJ1-2; 7 bases line up with TRBD1. This CDR3 has 15 residues. Trimming cost V 6 bases and J 4 bases; bases outside gene matches: 11. In germline, CDR1 is MNHNY, CDR2 SVGAGI (reference sequence). CDR3 bases: TGTGCCAGCAGGACAACAGGGGAGAGAGGCTATGGCTACACCTTC. It translates to CASRTTGERGYGYTF.

The V gene is TRBV27, the J gene TRBJ2-5; maybe TRBD1 (6 bases). Germline V gene lookup returns CDR1 MNHEY and CDR2 SMNVEV (reference sequence). The ends were cut back, 6 bases at V and 2 bases at J, with 13 bases in the middle. The CDR3 covers 14 residues. CDR3 region: CASRRSQGQETQYF. CDR3 nucleotide sequence: TGTGCCAGCAGGCGATCACAGGGTCAAGAGACCCAGTACTTC.

A few counts support this clone. The V gene is TRBV4-3, the J gene TRBJ1-2; a possible D gene is TRBD1 (6 bases). V was shortened by 4 bases and J by 0 bases, with 12 bases between the two germline ends. This CDR3 has 15 residues. Germline CDR1 is LGHNA and CDR2 is YSLEER. The CDR3 bases are TGCGCCAGCAGCCCCAGGGACACGCCTAACTATGGCTACACCTTC. Amino acid sequence: CASSPRDTPNYGYTF.